Below, 25 T cell receptor beta chains from the same sample are listed, as sequenced in a study of spatial heterogeneity in lung cancer. TCRdb passed the 5' RACE reads through MiXCR, listing each CDR3 protein once. Seen here are tens of thousands of distinct CDR3 sequences, roughly 6.6% observed once, and the top ten hold roughly 15%. Sample time point: sample taken at primary tumor resection. The source material was PBMCs, sampled at surgery. These receptors were collected from a female donor with early-stage non-small cell lung cancer.

The rearrangement uses TRBV29-1 and TRBJ2-3, with 8 bases lining up with TRBD1. The V gene's germline CDR1 is SQVTM and CDR2 ANQGSEA. CDR3 size: 13 residues. With V trimmed by 7 bases and J by 0 bases, 3 bases remained unmatched. The CDR3 bases are TGCAGCGATAGGGACAGGAGCACAGATACGCAGTATTTT. Amino acids: CSDRDRSTDTQYF.

The sample holds a few counts of this clonotype. J is TRBJ2-2 and V is TRBV3-1, with D uncertain. With 7 bases removed from V and 3 bases from J, the gap between germline ends came to 12 bases. Germline-derived CDR1 and CDR2 are LGHDT and YNNKEL (reference sequence). The CDR3 contains 14 residues. Written as DNA, the CDR3 is TGTGCCAGCACCCTGTGGACCTACACCGGGGAGCTGTTTTTT. It encodes CASTLWTYTGELFF.

The sample holds many counts of this clonotype. The J gene is TRBJ1-1, the V gene TRBV5-4; a weak D match, TRBD1 (5 bases). Germline V lookup: CDR1 SGHNT, CDR2 YYREEE (reference sequence). The length of the CDR3 is 14 residues. Between the trimmed V and J ends, which lost 0 bases and 1 base, there was a span of 7 bases. This chain's CDR3 is CASSLETGNTEAFF. For the CDR3, the DNA is TGTGCCAGCAGCTTGGAAACAGGGAACACTGAAGCTTTCTTT. Full variable domain (rest looked up from reference TRBV5-4 and TRBJ1-1): ETGVTQSPTHLIKTRGQQVTLRCSSQSGHNTVSWYQQALGQGPQFIFQYYREEENGRGNFPPRFSGLQFPNYSSELNVNALELDDSALYLCASSLETGNTEAFFGQGTRLTVV.

The chain carries TRBV6-2 or TRBV6-3 and TRBJ1-6; TRBD1 agrees at 10 bases. Germline V lookup: CDR1 MNHEY, CDR2 SVGEGT. The junction had 3 bases not matched to a gene; V was cut back by 6 bases and J by 7 bases. The CDR3 covers 14 residues. The CDR3 nucleotides are TGTGCCAGCAGCCGGGGACAGGGGAATTCACCCCTCCACTTT. Protein: CASSRGQGNSPLHF.

This clonotype was seen repeatedly, ten times or more. The J gene is TRBJ2-3, the V gene TRBV7-2, with D uncertain. Germline V gene sequence: CDR1 SGHTA, CDR2 FQGNSA. V was cut by 1 base and J by 6 bases, with 5 bases left in between. The CDR3 sequence is 12 residues long. For the CDR3, the DNA is TGTGCCAGCAGCTTAGGGTTCGATACGCAGTATTTT. It specifies CASSLGFDTQYF.

This clonotype has a handful of counts. The V call is TRBV25-1, the J call TRBJ1-2; no clear D gene. This CDR3 has 13 amino acids. The germline V gene encodes CDR1 MGHDK and CDR2 SYGVNS. The V and J ends lost 3 bases and 0 bases respectively, with 5 bases between them. In nucleotides, the CDR3 is TGTGCCAGCAGTGACAGCCCTAACTATGGCTACACCTTC. Translating it yields CASSDSPNYGYTF.

This clonotype was observed at least ten times. This rearrangement joins TRBV14 to TRBJ2-1; D might be TRBD2 (5 bases). In germline, CDR1 is SGHDN, CDR2 FVKESK. The germline V and J ends were trimmed by 0 bases and 0 bases, with 21 bases remaining between them. The CDR3 is 20 residues long. CDR3 region: CASSQDILIIGESSYNEQFF. The CDR3, as DNA: TGTGCCAGCAGCCAAGATATTTTAATTATCGGGGAAAGCTCCTACAATGAGCAGTTCTTC.

The V gene is TRBV5-1, the J gene TRBJ1-1; 8 nucleotides agree with TRBD1. Germline loops: CDR1 SGHRS, CDR2 YFSETQ. V was pared by 4 bases and J by 1 base, with 3 bases of the junction left unmatched. This CDR3 spans 14 amino acids. CDR3 sequence: CASSQTGGNTEAFF. CDR3 sequence (DNA): TGCGCCAGCAGCCAAACAGGGGGGAACACTGAAGCTTTCTTT.

This clonotype was detected ten times or more. The chain joins TRBV28 to TRBJ2-2; 9 bases fit TRBD2. The V segment lost 10 bases and the J segment 6 bases; nucleotides outside the gene matches: 12. The germline V gene has CDR1 MDHEN and CDR2 SYDVKM. The CDR3 loop spans 15 amino acids. The DNA of the CDR3 is TGTGCCACCCTTTCAACAGCGGGAGGAGCCGGGGAGCTGTTTTTT. This encodes CATLSTAGGAGELFF.

Turning to this clonotype: This may come from a read error, since a much larger clone is one base off. This chain joins TRBV24-1 and TRBJ1-2; 10 nucleotides line up with TRBD1. This CDR3 comprises 14 residues. Per the germline V gene, CDR1 is KGHDR and CDR2 is SFDVKD. CDR3 loop: CGTRGQGANYGYTF. CDR3 DNA sequence: TGTGGCACCAGAGGACAGGGGGCTAACTATGGCTACACCTTC.

This clonotype showed up just a few times. The chain uses TRBV14 and TRBJ2-5, with 7 nucleotides matching TRBD1. V lost 2 bases to trimming and J lost 5 bases; unmatched junction nucleotides: 14. CDR1 and CDR2 (germline): SGHDN, FVKESK. The CDR3 totals 17 residues. The CDR3 is CASSQRGNRGFLETQYF. The CDR3, as DNA: TGTGCCAGCAGCCAACGCGGCAACAGGGGCTTCCTTGAGACCCAGTACTTC.

This clonotype was picked up many times. The genes are TRBV28 and TRBJ1-2, with TRBD1 matching over 8 bases. CDR3 length equals 15 residues. The germline gives CDR1 MDHEN, CDR2 SYDVKM. J lost 3 bases, V lost 6 bases, and 9 bases had no gene match. The CDR3 spells CASSKTDRAYYGYTF. CDR3 sequence (DNA): TGTGCCAGCAGCAAAACGGACAGGGCTTACTATGGCTACACCTTC.

The V gene is TRBV4-2, the J gene TRBJ1-1, with D tentatively TRBD1 (6 bases). The germline V gene encodes CDR1 LGHNA and CDR2 YNFKEQ. Trimming took off 5 bases at V and 5 bases at J, with 18 bases between the two ends. The CDR3 is made up of 15 amino acids. CDR3 nucleotide sequence: TGTGCCAGCAGCACAGAAACAGGGATGGGAACTGAAGCTTTCTTT. It is translated as CASSTETGMGTEAFF.

Only a few counts were recorded for this clonotype. The CDR3 DNA is TGTGCCAGCAGTCGCGTCGACTACACAGATACGCAGTATTTT. It is translated as CASSRVDYTDTQYF. The chain joins TRBV28 to TRBJ2-3, with a tentative D call TRBD2 (5 bases). The CDR3 totals 14 residues. The V end lost 5 bases, the J end lost 2 bases, and 11 bases lay between the germline ends. Per the germline V gene, CDR1 is MDHEN and CDR2 is SYDVKM.

This clonotype was counted between two and nine times. This rearrangement joins TRBV3-1 to TRBJ1-5; D is ambiguous. The CDR3 totals 14 residues. Germline V gene lookup returns CDR1 LGHDT and CDR2 YNNKEL (reference sequence). Trimming left V 1 base short and J 2 bases short, with 6 bases between. CDR3 amino acids: CASSQAQGNQPQHF. The CDR3 region has the DNA TGTGCCAGCAGCCAAGCTCAGGGCAATCAGCCCCAGCATTTT.

This clonotype has a count of ten or more. This chain uses TRBV3-1 with TRBJ1-1; D is uncertain. Germline V lookup: CDR1 LGHDT, CDR2 YNNKEL (reference sequence). The V end lost 5 bases, the J end lost 1 base, and 14 bases lay between the germline ends. The CDR3 has 15 amino acids. The CDR3 sequence is CASSGTMRANTEAFF. In DNA form, the CDR3 reads TGTGCCAGCAGCGGTACGATGCGGGCGAACACTGAAGCTTTCTTT. The full variable domain, in which reference TRBV3-1 and TRBJ1-1 provide the parts outside the CDR3, is DTAVSQTPKYLVTQMGNDKSIKCEQNLGHDTMYWYKQDSKKFLKIMFSYNNKELIINETVPNRFSPKSPDKAHLNLHINSLELGDSAVYFCASSGTMRANTEAFFGQGTRLTVV.

Many counts were recorded for this clonotype. V gene TRBV7-9 combines with J gene TRBJ2-2; 8 positions match TRBD2. V lost 3 bases to trimming and J lost 7 bases; unmatched junction nucleotides: 4. The CDR3 has 14 amino acids. CDR1 and CDR2 from the germline V gene are SEHNR and FQNEAQ (reference sequence). CDR3: CASSFAGGSGELFF. In DNA form, the CDR3 reads TGTGCCAGCAGCTTTGCGGGGGGCAGCGGGGAGCTGTTTTTT.

This clonotype was counted many times. J is TRBJ1-5 and V is TRBV6-5; 11 nucleotides agree with TRBD1. The CDR3 is 15 residues long. Trimming at V came to 7 bases and at J to 3 bases, leaving 5 bases not matched to a gene. Germline V CDR1 and CDR2: MNHEY, SVGAGI. The CDR3 reads CASMGTGGANQPQHF. CDR3 bases: TGTGCCAGCATGGGGACAGGGGGGGCCAATCAGCCCCAGCATTTT.

This clonotype was found many times. This chain connects TRBV20-1 to TRBJ1-5, with D tentatively TRBD1 (5 bases). V gave up 3 bases and J gave up 4 bases, with 10 bases separating them. CDR3 length: 13 residues. Germline V gives CDR1 DFQATT, CDR2 SNEGSKA (reference sequence). CDR3 sequence (DNA): TGCAGTGCTAGGGGGGAGGAAAATCAGCCCCAGCATTTT. Amino acids: CSARGEENQPQHF.

The sample holds a few counts of this clonotype. The chain carries TRBV27 and TRBJ2-7, with D possibly being TRBD2 (6 bases). The germline gives CDR1 MNHEY, CDR2 SMNVEV (reference sequence). V gave up 0 bases and J gave up 0 bases, with 12 bases separating them. CDR3 size: 16 residues. CDR3 loop: CASSLSRRGRSYEQYF. In nucleotides, the CDR3 is TGTGCCAGCAGTTTATCGAGGAGGGGACGCTCCTACGAGCAGTACTTC.

This clonotype was recorded at least ten times. The J gene is TRBJ1-1, the V gene TRBV29-1, with 8 bases that match TRBD1. V lost 8 bases, J lost 3 bases, and 14 bases stayed unmatched. The CDR3 has 15 amino acids. Germline V gene data show CDR1 as SQVTM and CDR2 as ANQGSEA. The CDR3 is CSTPGTGGWDTEAFF. The CDR3 DNA reads TGCAGCACACCCGGGACAGGAGGTTGGGACACTGAAGCTTTCTTT.

The V gene is TRBV7-8, the J gene TRBJ1-4; the D gene is possibly TRBD1 (5 bases). This CDR3 contains 14 residues. The germline gives CDR1 SGHVS, CDR2 FQNEAQ. V was shortened by 1 base and J by 8 bases, with 11 bases between the two germline ends. The CDR3 region is CASSLGSQGEKLFF. DNA of the CDR3: TGTGCCAGCAGCTTAGGATCCCAGGGCGAAAAACTGTTTTTT. Drawing the rest from reference TRBV7-8 and TRBJ1-4, the complete variable domain is GAGVSQSPRYKVAKRGQDVALRCDPISGHVSLFWYQQALGQGPEFLTYFQNEAQLDKSGLPSDRFFAERPEGSVSTLKIQRTQQEDSAVYLCASSLGSQGEKLFFGSGTQLSVL.

This clonotype was observed a few times. The chain links TRBV7-6 to TRBJ1-1, with TRBD1 matching over 10 bases. The trim removed 1 base at V and 1 base at J, leaving 0 bases unmatched. The CDR3 loop spans 15 amino acids. The germline V gene has CDR1 SGHVS and CDR2 FNYEAQ. The CDR3 DNA sequence: TGTGCCAGCAGCTTAGGGACAGGGGGGAACACTGAAGCTTTCTTT. It specifies CASSLGTGGNTEAFF.

This clonotype was seen many times. This chain connects TRBV10-3 to TRBJ2-2; no firm D call. Germline V gives CDR1 ENHRY, CDR2 SYGVKD. V was cut by 6 bases and J by 4 bases, with 9 bases left in between. The CDR3 loop spans 13 amino acids. CDR3: CAISNSGTGELFF. The CDR3 coding sequence is TGTGCCATCAGCAATAGTGGCACCGGGGAGCTGTTTTTT.

The chain recombines TRBV27 with TRBJ1-1, with a weak D call TRBD1 (6 bases). The CDR3 is 14 residues long. CDR1 MNHEY and CDR2 SMNVEV come from the germline V gene (reference sequence). V was pared by 6 bases and J by 6 bases, with 17 bases between. The CDR3 nucleotides read TGTGCCAGCAGCCAAAGGACAGAAGCCCCTGAAGCTTTCTTT. Its protein is CASSQRTEAPEAFF.